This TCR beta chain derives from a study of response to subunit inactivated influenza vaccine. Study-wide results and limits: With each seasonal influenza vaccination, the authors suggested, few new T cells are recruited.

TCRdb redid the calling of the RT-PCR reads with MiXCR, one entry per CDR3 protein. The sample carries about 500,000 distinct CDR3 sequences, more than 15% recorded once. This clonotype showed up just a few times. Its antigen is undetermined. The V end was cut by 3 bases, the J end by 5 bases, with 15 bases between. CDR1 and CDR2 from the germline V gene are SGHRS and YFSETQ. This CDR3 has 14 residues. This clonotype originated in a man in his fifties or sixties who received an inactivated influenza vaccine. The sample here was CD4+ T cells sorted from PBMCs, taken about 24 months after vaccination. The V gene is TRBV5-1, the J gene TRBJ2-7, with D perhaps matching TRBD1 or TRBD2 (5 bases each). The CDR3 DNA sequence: TGCGCCAGCAGCTCCGGTTTGAGGGGCGACGAGCAGTACTTC. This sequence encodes CASSSGLRGDEQYF.